This T cell receptor (beta chain) is drawn from a study of identical twins. A remark on this clonotype: Antigen specificity is unknown. A much larger clone lies a single base off, so this may be a read error.

Healthy Caucasians were all of the donors. cDNA carried unique molecular identifiers, and a universal primer site was added by template switching. A single record per CDR3 protein comes from TCRdb applying MiXCR to the 5' RACE reads. The sample has a few hundred thousand distinct CDR3 sequences; roughly 18% are singletons. Study conclusions and caveats: A lower insertion count was a feature of abundant cord blood beta clonotypes, with no such feature in memory repertoires.

What was sequenced was naive T cells sorted from blood. The source is a man between 50 and 59 years old in good health.

The CDR3 bases are TGTGCCAGCAGCCACCCAGATAGCAATCAGCCCCTGCATTTT. This gives the protein CASSHPDSNQPLHF. The V gene is TRBV12-3 or TRBV12-4, the J gene TRBJ1-5; D not certain. CDR3 length equals 14 residues.